These T cell receptor beta chains were read from a single sample in a study of Graves' ophthalmopathy and Graves' hyperthyroidism. A single record per CDR3 protein comes from TCRdb applying MiXCR to the multiplex PCR reads. The repertoire holds fewer than 250,000 distinct CDR3 sequences, with under 30% as singletons. The sequencing input was peripheral blood. These receptors were obtained from a middle-aged man with Graves' ophthalmopathy. CDR3s include the opening cysteine and the closing phenylalanine or tryptophan. Each record gives: V gene, D gene, clone size, J gene, CDR3 DNA, CDR3 protein. A D gene is named only where the DNA matches it firmly. Clone size is not always given. Where it is, it says once, few, many or a class for expanded clones.

>TRBV12-3/TRBV12-4|NA|many|TRBJ2-7
TGTGCCAGCACCGCCGGGAGTGACGAGCAGTACTTC
CASTAGSDEQYF
>TRBV29-1|NA|many|TRBJ2-5
TGCAGCGTTGAACAGGGGAGAGAGACCCAGTACTTC
CSVEQGRETQYF
>TRBV6-2/TRBV6-3|TRBD2|many|TRBJ2-7
TGTGCCAGCAGCAACTCCGGGACTAGCGGCGAGCAGTACTTC
CASSNSGTSGEQYF
>TRBV11-3|NA|NA|TRBJ1-2
TGTGCCAGCAGCTCCCATTCGACCTCCTATGGCTACACCTTC
CASSSHSTSYGYTF
>TRBV28|NA|NA|TRBJ2-7
TGTGCCAGCAGCCGTTTGGGGCGCTACGAGCAGTACTTC
CASSRLGRYEQYF
>TRBV7-2|NA|NA|TRBJ1-1
TGTGCCAGCAGCTTAAATGGCGGAACGGCTTTCTTT
CASSLNGGTAFF
>TRBV9|TRBD2|many|TRBJ2-5
TGTGCCAGCAGCGTAGCTAGCGGCGTCTCGCAAGAGACCCAGTACTTC
CASSVASGVSQETQYF
>TRBV7-2|NA|NA|TRBJ2-7
TGTGCCAGCAGCCCTACGCCTCGCGAGCAGTACTTC
CASSPTPREQYF
>TRBV30|TRBD2|once|TRBJ2-2
TGTGCCTGGAGTGTACTAGCGGTGAACACCGGGGAGCTGTTTTTT
CAWSVLAVNTGELFF
>TRBV5-1|NA|many|TRBJ1-1
TGCGCCAGCAGCCCTACGATAGGACAGAGTAACACTGAAGCTTTCTTT
CASSPTIGQSNTEAFF
>TRBV6-2/TRBV6-3|NA|many|TRBJ2-2
TGTGCCAGCAGTTACCAAGGGGAGCTGTTTTTT
CASSYQGELFF
>TRBV16|NA|many|TRBJ2-7
TGTGCCAGCAGCCCAATGACCCCCTACGAGCAGTACTTC
CASSPMTPYEQYF
>TRBV28|NA|many|TRBJ2-5
TGTGCCAGCAGCCCTCCGGCGGGGGAGACCCAGTACTTC
CASSPPAGETQYF
>TRBV4-1|NA|many|TRBJ2-2
TGCGCCAGCAGCCGAGGGGACTGGCGATTGAACACCGGGGAGCTGTTTTTT
CASSRGDWRLNTGELFF
>TRBV28|TRBD2|many|TRBJ2-7
TGTGCCAGCAGCTCTAGACTAGCGGGAGAGTACGAGCAGTACTTC
CASSSRLAGEYEQYF
>TRBV20-1|TRBD2|many|TRBJ2-7
TGCAGTCCGGGACTAACCGTCGACGAGCAGTACTTC
CSPGLTVDEQYF
>TRBV11-2|NA|NA|TRBJ1-1
TGTGCCAGCAGCTTAGACCCCTCCGGGACACCGAACACTGAAGCTTTCTTT
CASSLDPSGTPNTEAFF
>TRBV6-2/TRBV6-3|TRBD2|NA|TRBJ2-5
TGTGCCACCGAGTGGAGACTAGCGGGAGTGGCCCAGTACTTC
CATEWRLAGVAQYF
>TRBV7-8|NA|few|TRBJ1-5
TGTGCCAGCAGCTTTGGGGCTGACAGCCAGCCCCAGCATTTT
CASSFGADSQPQHF
>TRBV7-2|TRBD1|NA|TRBJ1-2
TGTGCCAGCAGCCGACGGGACAGAGCTAACTATGGCTACACCTTC
CASSRRDRANYGYTF
>TRBV2|NA|NA|TRBJ2-5
TGTGCCAGCGGAATTAGCGTGGGGGCCGGGGAGACCCAGTACTTC
CASGISVGAGETQYF
>TRBV7-9|TRBD1|many|TRBJ2-5
TGTGCCAGCAGCTTACAGACAGGGGTCCAAGAGACCCAGTACTTC
CASSLQTGVQETQYF
>TRBV15|NA|NA|TRBJ2-5
TGTGCCACCAGCCGCCCTCCACAGGACCCCCAAGAGACCCAGTACTTC
CATSRPPQDPQETQYF
>TRBV10-3|NA|NA|TRBJ2-7
TGTGCCATCAGTGAGTCGGAGGACGAGCAGTACTTC
CAISESEDEQYF
>TRBV6-1|TRBD2|few|TRBJ2-5
TGTGCCAGCATGCGGGGGTTGTACCAAGAGACCCAGTACTTC
CASMRGLYQETQYF
>TRBV12-5|TRBD2|many|TRBJ2-7
TGTGCTAGTGGTTTGGTAACTAGCGGGAGGGGGTTATACGAGCAGTACTTC
CASGLVTSGRGLYEQYF
>TRBV7-9|NA|many|TRBJ2-7
TGTGCCAGCAAGGGGGAGGGCCTCCACGAGCAGTACTTC
CASKGEGLHEQYF
>TRBV6-5|TRBD2|NA|TRBJ2-7
TGTGCCAGCAGTTACGCCGGGGGGGACGGCTACGAGCAGTACTTC
CASSYAGGDGYEQYF
>TRBV19|TRBD2|NA|TRBJ2-7
TGTGCCAGTAGTCCCATAGCGGGGGCCTCCTACGAGCAGTACTTC
CASSPIAGASYEQYF
>TRBV12-3/TRBV12-4|TRBD2|many|TRBJ2-2
TGTGCCAGCAGTTATACTAGCGCCGGGGAGCTGTTTTTT
CASSYTSAGELFF
>TRBV30|NA|many|TRBJ1-2
TGTGCCTGGAGTGACAGGGTGGATTCAGGCTACACCTTC
CAWSDRVDSGYTF
>TRBV20-1|NA|many|TRBJ2-7
TGCAGTGCTATGACACCTATCCACTCCTACGAGCAGTACTTC
CSAMTPIHSYEQYF